This TCR beta chain appears in the sequencing data of a study of cytomegalovirus exposure and HLA in healthy donors (dated by TCRdb to about 2017). Looking at the study overall: An earlier analysis of approximately 640 of the donors reported approximately 270 Gb of sequence data and 100 million to 130 million unique TCR beta sequences from 150 million to 200 million T cells. An early release covering roughly 600 HLA-typed donors comprised roughly 300 gigabases of sequencing data and 65 million to 100 million unique TCR sequences. Of the 300 to 450 genotyped donors, 65% to 90% were placed in the genetic ancestry cluster associated with self-reported Caucasian donors. The aim of the study was to test whether cataloging public T cell receptors could identify signatures of past pathogen exposure. The study used immunosequencing to profile the T cell repertoires of 666 subjects and linked those repertoires to cytomegalovirus serostatus. Besides the first cohort of roughly 640 subjects, a separate validation cohort made up of roughly 130 different subjects was used. To predict cytomegalovirus infection status, the study combined high-throughput TCR immunosequencing, statistical association of individual TCRs with disease status, and machine learning. A later analysis re-analyzed previously published TCR beta repertoires from 660 or so donors and added high-resolution HLA genotyping to study TCR occurrence patterns. Rather than drawing on any new phenotypic data, the later analysis identified candidate immune exposures from TCR beta sequences and the way those sequences occurred across donors. An earlier analysis of about 620 of the donors applied high-throughput TCR beta sequencing to assess whether each TCR beta V gene segment acted as functional or pseudogenic. Donor age, sex, ethnicity and CMV serostatus were compiled alongside the repertoire data. Genome-wide SNP genotypes for about three fifths of the roughly 700 donors were used in a later genetic analysis, which treated that subset as a discovery cohort. Every repertoire in the discovery cohort had been generated on one and the same sequencing platform. HLA typing included class I and class II loci at four-digit resolution. Typing coverage differed by locus: A, B, C, DRB1 and DQB1 were typed in roughly 620-640 donors, DQA1 in 522, DPA1 in 600 to 610, and DPB1 in just under 480. Several DR-DQ haplotypes were handled as single units for association and clustering because linkage in the cohort was strong. Across some 400 genotyped donors of the cohort, an average of approximately 220,000 unique TCR beta nucleotide sequences per donor were sequenced, and around 20% of those sequences were non-productive.

As encoded in the germline V gene, CDR1 is SGDLS while CDR2 is YYNGEE. Its CDR3 holds 13 amino acids, cysteine through phenylalanine. CDR3 DNA only is kept here, 39 bases in frame from base 1. Between the V and J ends, shortened by 5 bases and 0 bases respectively, the junction contains 7 bases. Library preparation used the immunoSEQ multiplex PCR assay. For the multiplex PCR, a mixture combining 60 forward primers for TCR Vbeta segments and 13 reverse primers for TCR Jbeta segments was used. The CDR3 region of rearranged TCR beta genes was amplified from genomic DNA with a multiplex PCR assay. The Illumina HiSeq System was used to sequence the amplified TCR beta libraries as 87-base-pair reads. Turning to the authors' computational methods: A later analysis counted about 80 million unique TCR beta chains across the 700 or so repertoires, and 10 million to 11 million of these chains were shared by at least two donors. Raw reads were error-corrected and collapsed into unique sequences by a nearest-neighbor algorithm in which closely related sequences were merged to remove PCR and sequencing errors. CDR3 sequences were aligned to IMGT reference sequences to assign V, D and J gene segments. For a sequence to be retained, a match of at least six nucleotides to both a V gene segment and a J gene segment was required. Rearrangements were called productive when the CDR3 lacked stop codons and stayed in frame with V and J; all others were non-productive. Following IMGT convention, CDR3 was defined as the stretch from the second conserved V-encoded cysteine up to the conserved J-encoded phenylalanine. In an earlier analysis of around 570 of the donors, sequences lacking an unambiguous match to a single V gene segment were excluded. An earlier analysis of under 750 of the donors called V segments functional above 56.7% productive rearrangements and segregating when the between-donor standard deviation exceeded 5%. A statistical classification framework was built to diagnose cytomegalovirus status from the catalog of TCR beta chain sequences. In a later analysis, TCR nucleotide sequences were compared against IMGT/GENE-DB human TR gene sequences so that V and J genes could be assigned. In a later analysis, CDR3 sequences and most-parsimonious VDJ recombination scenarios were assigned using the TCRdist pipeline. A later analysis defined each TCR beta chain by its CDR3 amino acid sequence plus V-gene family, and excluded reads lacking a unique V-gene family. In a later analysis, fewer than 600 highly shared, low-generation-probability nucleotide sequences were removed to address suspected cross-contamination and a sequencing artifact. In a later analysis, a clonal expansion index for each public chain was calculated from normalized within-repertoire ranks of inferred template counts. In a later analysis, generation probabilities were computed with a VDJ recombination model fitted to out-of-frame rearrangements, and the resulting probabilities were checked against IGoR. In a later analysis, TCR-TCR, TCR-HLA and TCR-CMV co-occurrence was scored with hypergeometric tests, and a repertoire-size bias correction was applied to TCR pairs. To estimate false discovery rates, a later analysis permuted the HLA or CMV assignments 20 times. A later analysis grouped co-occurring TCRs with DBSCAN, adding TCRdist sequence similarity when clustering within HLA-allele-positive subsets. Repertoires with fewer than 30,000 or more than 120,000 public chains were left out of co-occurrence clustering, as were a few repertoires with anomalous nucleotide sharing. As stored in TCRdb, this immuneACCESS dataset retains in-frame rearrangements with V and J assigned. A fraction of the clones does not appear; measured against another copy, unresolved V genes explain less than half of the discrepancy, and the remainder lacks a known reason. The V and J calls and clone size come from that table; D and trimming were worked out from the DNA. The sample contains 150,000 to 200,000 clones, 75% to 85% of them found a single time. The ten most abundant clones make up about 12% of the sample.

In total, approximately 690 healthy bone marrow donors made up the cohort. At the time of sampling, all cohort members were nominally healthy, though unrecorded immune exposures were likely present. The donor was CMV seropositive and belonged to the group of 250 to 300 seropositive cohort members. A peripheral blood sample was collected from each donor, and TCR beta sequencing was performed on peripheral blood mononuclear cells. Genomic DNA extraction from the blood cell samples was performed with the Qiagen DNeasy Blood Extraction Kit. Study-level results and caveats: According to a later analysis, TCR association rates differed among HLA loci, with DRB1 alleles showing the most associated TCRs and HLA-C alleles showing the fewest. The sequencing pipeline was judged likely to have produced a cluster of highly shared sequence variants as a technical artifact. In a later analysis, HLA-associated TCR beta chains were found to be more clonally expanded and to have lower generation probabilities than equally common non-associated chains. The study listed 150 to 200 TCR beta chains as associated with cytomegalovirus. In this cohort, only TCR beta chains were sequenced, and detectable features were limited by the absence of alpha or paired-chain data. In a later analysis, several top co-occurrence clusters were reported to appear linked to parvovirus B19, influenza, CMV and Epstein-Barr virus. While some public TCRs were present in many individuals, most TCR sequences turned up only very rarely across donors. It was suggested by the authors that the approach could potentially be generalized to other disease states and immunological phenotypes. V-gene and J-gene trimming of TCR beta chains was associated with a missense DCLRE1C variant in a later genetic analysis, and the association was replicated in an independent cohort. Cytomegalovirus status was reported to be diagnosed by the classifier with high specificity and sensitivity in both the original and validation cohorts. An earlier analysis of around 500 of the donors showed that most TCR beta V segments appeared in productive rearrangements either about 87% or about 30% of the time, which broadly matched IMGT annotations. Some IMGT-functional V segments, including TRBV6-2 and TRBV6-3, could not be distinguished by the 87-base-pair reads and were therefore excluded. Strong co-occurrence of HLA alleles, especially DR and DQ, made assigning TCR associations to individual alleles difficult. Linkage disequilibrium might explain the correlated functional status among segregating V segments, but an unknown experimental factor could not be excluded. Sequencing depth was assumed to be roughly uniform across donors in the presence/absence analyses, though that assumption may not hold. Because counts were too low, about 18 rarely observed V segments, including chromosome 9 orphons, were excluded from the earlier analysis of some 540 of the donors. Specific HLA alleles were associated with about 17,000 TCR beta sequences at a false discovery rate of 0.05 in a later analysis. According to a later analysis, most CMV-associated TCR beta chains appeared to be HLA-restricted, and the HLA associations seemed to be driven largely by CMV exposure. HLA typing was unavailable for some donors at each locus, so association tests used only the typed subset. A further reported finding was that TCR beta sequences accurately predicted the HLA-A and HLA-B alleles for most subjects in the first cohort. In a later genetic analysis, fewer N-insertions in productive TCRs were reported among donors in an Asian-associated ancestry cluster than the roughly 700-donor mean. In vitro tests confirmed that a few of the cytomegalovirus-associated TCR beta chains recognize cytomegalovirus antigens. Immune exposure information for the cohort was limited to CMV serostatus.

With regard to this clone: It lacks a known antigen. No much larger clone exists at a distance of one base, and base qualities are not known.

The V and J segments used are TRBV9 and TRBJ2-3, with an unclear D gene assignment. This TCR derives from a woman in her fifties or sixties in good health and CMV-seropositive. Sequenced: PBMCs. The CDR3: CASSLMSTDTQYF. The nucleotides read TGTGCCAGCAGTCTAATGAGCACAGATACGCAGTATTTT.